This T cell receptor (beta chain) was sequenced in a study of cytomegalovirus exposure and HLA in healthy donors. Broader study findings: A later analysis found common viral pathogens apparently linked to several of the most significant clusters. While the bulk of TCR sequences proved rare, some public TCRs turned up in many donors.

In the case of this clone: Its matching antigen is unknown.

Amplification used 60 Vbeta primers and 13 Jbeta primers. The data were produced by immunoSEQ multiplex PCR, yet TCRdb's version contains in-frame clones alone and is incomplete. The table includes around 230,000 clones, 60% to 80% detected once. The clonotype comes from a male donor in good health and CMV-seronegative. The material sequenced was PBMCs.

Here the CDR3 reads CASSTTGGNTIYF. CDR3 nucleotides: TGCGCCAGCAGCACGACAGGAGGAAACACCATATATTTT. This chain connects TRBV5-1 to TRBJ1-3; maybe TRBD1 (6 bases). V was clipped by 4 bases and J by 4 bases, with 9 bases between them. This CDR3 region has 13 residues. Germline assignment: CDR1 SGHRS and CDR2 YFSETQ. Filled out from reference TRBV5-1 and TRBJ1-3, the complete variable domain reads KAGVTQTPRYLIKTRGQQVTLSCSPISGHRSVSWYQQTPGQGLQFLFEYFSETQRNKGNFPGRFSGRQFSNSRSEMNVSTLELGDSALYLCASSTTGGNTIYFGEGSWLTVV.